This is a list of T cell receptor beta chains from one sample in a study of Graves' ophthalmopathy and Graves' hyperthyroidism. TCRdb re-called the multiplex PCR reads through MiXCR, storing one row per CDR3 protein. The sample contains 350,000 to 450,000 distinct CDR3 sequences, 15% to 20% of which appear only once. The sample taken for sequencing was peripheral blood. Receptors were obtained from a young woman with Graves' ophthalmopathy. Each CDR3 is given with its conserved first and last residue. Fields, in order: clone size, J gene, D gene, V gene, CDR3 DNA, CDR3 protein. The D gene is left open where the match is weak. Expanded clones get a size class; other rows say once, few or many, or leave the size out.

abundance: many; j_gene: TRBJ2-7; d_gene: -; v_gene: TRBV28; CDR3nt: TGTGCCAGCAGTCCCCCGGTCCACTACGAGCAGTACTTC; CDR3aa: CASSPPVHYEQYF
abundance: many; j_gene: TRBJ1-1; d_gene: -; v_gene: TRBV7-8; CDR3nt: TGTGCCAGCAGCCCCCGTCGGGATGGAGTCACTGAAGCTTTCTTT; CDR3aa: CASSPRRDGVTEAFF
abundance: -; j_gene: TRBJ2-3; d_gene: -; v_gene: TRBV7-9; CDR3nt: TGTGCCAGCAGTCCCGCCACAGATACGCAGTATTTT; CDR3aa: CASSPATDTQYF
abundance: many; j_gene: TRBJ2-5; d_gene: -; v_gene: TRBV28; CDR3nt: TGTGCCAGCAGTATGACAGGCGGTGAGACCCAGTACTTC; CDR3aa: CASSMTGGETQYF
abundance: -; j_gene: TRBJ1-1; d_gene: -; v_gene: TRBV6-5; CDR3nt: TGTGCCAGCAGTTACTCTTTCCTGAACACTGAAGCTTTCTTT; CDR3aa: CASSYSFLNTEAFF
abundance: many; j_gene: TRBJ1-1; d_gene: -; v_gene: TRBV11-2; CDR3nt: TGTGCCAGCAGCTTAATGTCTGCCTTGGTAGCTTTCTTT; CDR3aa: CASSLMSALVAFF
abundance: many; j_gene: TRBJ1-5; d_gene: TRBD1; v_gene: TRBV15; CDR3nt: TGTGCCACCAGCCCGGGACAGGGAAGCAATCAGCCCCAGCATTTT; CDR3aa: CATSPGQGSNQPQHF
abundance: many; j_gene: TRBJ2-7; d_gene: -; v_gene: TRBV24-1; CDR3nt: TGTGCCACCAGTGATCCGGACAACTACGAGCAGTACTTC; CDR3aa: CATSDPDNYEQYF
abundance: many; j_gene: TRBJ1-1; d_gene: -; v_gene: TRBV6-5; CDR3nt: TGTGCCACAATCCCAGGGGTCGAGAACACTGAAGCTTTCTTT; CDR3aa: CATIPGVENTEAFF
abundance: many; j_gene: TRBJ2-7; d_gene: TRBD1; v_gene: TRBV28; CDR3nt: TGTGCCAGCATCTTCTCGACAGGGGCGGACGAGCAGTACTTC; CDR3aa: CASIFSTGADEQYF
abundance: many; j_gene: TRBJ1-5; d_gene: -; v_gene: TRBV6-4; CDR3nt: TGTGCCAGCAGTAGAGGTCGGGCCGTGACCCTACTACATCAGCCCCAGCATTTT; CDR3aa: CASSRGRAVTLLHQPQHF
abundance: many; j_gene: TRBJ2-2; d_gene: TRBD2; v_gene: TRBV6-5; CDR3nt: TGTGCCAGCAGTTACCTAGCGGGGGGCCGGAACACCGGGGAGCTGTTTTTT; CDR3aa: CASSYLAGGRNTGELFF
abundance: -; j_gene: TRBJ1-2; d_gene: -; v_gene: TRBV12-3/TRBV12-4; CDR3nt: TGTGCCAGCAGACCTCAGACTAACTATGGCTACACCTTC; CDR3aa: CASRPQTNYGYTF
abundance: many; j_gene: TRBJ1-4; d_gene: TRBD1; v_gene: TRBV7-2; CDR3nt: TGTGCCAGCAGCTATGCGAGGACAGGGAATGAAAAACTGTTTTTT; CDR3aa: CASSYARTGNEKLFF
abundance: many; j_gene: TRBJ2-5; d_gene: TRBD1; v_gene: TRBV12-3/TRBV12-4; CDR3nt: TGTGCCAGCAGTCCGGGACAGGGCGCGGGAGAGACCCAGTACTTC; CDR3aa: CASSPGQGAGETQYF
abundance: many; j_gene: TRBJ2-4; d_gene: -; v_gene: TRBV10-3; CDR3nt: TGTGCCATCAGCCTGGGGACGGCCGGGGACATTCAGTACTTC; CDR3aa: CAISLGTAGDIQYF
abundance: many; j_gene: TRBJ2-7; d_gene: TRBD2; v_gene: TRBV28; CDR3nt: TGTGCCAGCAGTTCGGGACTAAGGCGCTACGAGCAGTACTTC; CDR3aa: CASSSGLRRYEQYF
abundance: many; j_gene: TRBJ1-1; d_gene: -; v_gene: TRBV6-2/TRBV6-3; CDR3nt: TGTGCCAGCAGTTACTCGTGGGGGCAGGGTGAAGCTTTCTTT; CDR3aa: CASSYSWGQGEAFF
abundance: -; j_gene: TRBJ1-6; d_gene: -; v_gene: TRBV9; CDR3nt: TGTGCCAGCAGCGTGGGCCATGGGGATTCACCCCTCCACTTT; CDR3aa: CASSVGHGDSPLHF
abundance: many; j_gene: TRBJ1-1; d_gene: -; v_gene: TRBV4-1; CDR3nt: TGCGCCAGCAAGGGGCAGGGGCACGAAGCGCTCTCCTCTGAAGCTTTCTTT; CDR3aa: CASKGQGHEALSSEAFF
abundance: many; j_gene: TRBJ1-2; d_gene: TRBD1; v_gene: TRBV4-3; CDR3nt: TGCGCCAGCAGCCAGGGGACAGGGGGCCGCGGCTATGGCTACACCTTC; CDR3aa: CASSQGTGGRGYGYTF
abundance: -; j_gene: TRBJ1-1; d_gene: TRBD1; v_gene: TRBV6-2/TRBV6-3; CDR3nt: TGTGCCAGCAGTCTTACCCGACAGGGGTCGATGAACACTGAAGCTTTCTTT; CDR3aa: CASSLTRQGSMNTEAFF
abundance: many; j_gene: TRBJ1-1; d_gene: -; v_gene: TRBV7-3; CDR3nt: TGTGCCAGCAGCCCCGTCCCAGGAGGCACTGAAGCTTTCTTT; CDR3aa: CASSPVPGGTEAFF
abundance: -; j_gene: TRBJ2-7; d_gene: -; v_gene: TRBV6-1; CDR3nt: TGTGCCAGCACCCGGGAGGGGGCAACCTACGAGCAGTACTTC; CDR3aa: CASTREGATYEQYF
abundance: many; j_gene: TRBJ1-3; d_gene: TRBD1; v_gene: TRBV4-3; CDR3nt: TGCGCCAGCGGCATGACAGGGAACTCTGGAAACACCATATATTTT; CDR3aa: CASGMTGNSGNTIYF
abundance: many; j_gene: TRBJ1-2; d_gene: -; v_gene: TRBV3-1; CDR3nt: TGTGCCAGCAGCCATTCGTTAGCTAACTATGGCTACACCTTC; CDR3aa: CASSHSLANYGYTF
abundance: many; j_gene: TRBJ2-7; d_gene: TRBD2; v_gene: TRBV6-2/TRBV6-3; CDR3nt: TGTGCCAGCACCTTAGCGGGGGTCTACGAGCAGTACTTC; CDR3aa: CASTLAGVYEQYF
abundance: many; j_gene: TRBJ2-5; d_gene: TRBD1; v_gene: TRBV10-3; CDR3nt: TGTGCCATCAGTGAGTACGGGGACAGCAAGAGACCCCAGTACTTC; CDR3aa: CAISEYGDSKRPQYF
abundance: few; j_gene: TRBJ1-2; d_gene: -; v_gene: TRBV28; CDR3nt: TGTGCCAGCAGACCACAGAGAAACTATGGCTACACCTTC; CDR3aa: CASRPQRNYGYTF
abundance: -; j_gene: TRBJ2-7; d_gene: -; v_gene: TRBV29-1; CDR3nt: TGCAGCGCCCTCGAGTTAGGGAACGAGCAGTACTTC; CDR3aa: CSALELGNEQYF
abundance: many; j_gene: TRBJ1-6; d_gene: -; v_gene: TRBV6-4; CDR3nt: TGTGCCAGCAGTGACATGGGGTTTGGCTCACCCCTCCACTTT; CDR3aa: CASSDMGFGSPLHF
abundance: many; j_gene: TRBJ1-2; d_gene: TRBD1; v_gene: TRBV7-2; CDR3nt: TGTGCCAGCAGCATTTCTTCCGGACAGGGGTATGGCTACACCTTC; CDR3aa: CASSISSGQGYGYTF
abundance: many; j_gene: TRBJ2-2; d_gene: TRBD2; v_gene: TRBV5-1; CDR3nt: TGCGCCAGCACCGATAGCGGGAGTGTCACCGGGGAGCTGTTTTTT; CDR3aa: CASTDSGSVTGELFF
abundance: many; j_gene: TRBJ2-7; d_gene: -; v_gene: TRBV27; CDR3nt: TGTGCCAGCAGTTTAAGGCGGGCCGGTGGGCAGTACTTC; CDR3aa: CASSLRRAGGQYF
abundance: -; j_gene: TRBJ2-5; d_gene: -; v_gene: TRBV20-1; CDR3nt: TGCAGTGCTAGAGAGGGACCGACGCCAGAGACCCAGTACTTC; CDR3aa: CSAREGPTPETQYF
abundance: -; j_gene: TRBJ1-1; d_gene: TRBD1; v_gene: TRBV28; CDR3nt: TGTGCCAGCAGTTCCCAGGGGGCGCTGGCGTCGGGGGACACTGAAGCTTTCTTT; CDR3aa: CASSSQGALASGDTEAFF
abundance: many; j_gene: TRBJ2-7; d_gene: TRBD2; v_gene: TRBV15; CDR3nt: TGTGCCACCAGCGGGGGGAGGGATTTATCCTACGAGCAGTACTTC; CDR3aa: CATSGGRDLSYEQYF
abundance: many; j_gene: TRBJ2-5; d_gene: TRBD2; v_gene: TRBV28; CDR3nt: TGTGCCAGCAGATCCATACTAGCGGGTGCGAGAGAGACCCAGTACTTC; CDR3aa: CASRSILAGARETQYF
abundance: many; j_gene: TRBJ2-3; d_gene: -; v_gene: TRBV11-2; CDR3nt: TGTGCCAGCAGCTTAGACTACCGCACCGCCACAGATACGCAGTATTTT; CDR3aa: CASSLDYRTATDTQYF
abundance: -; j_gene: TRBJ1-2; d_gene: TRBD1; v_gene: TRBV6-5; CDR3nt: TGTGCCAGCAGTTACTCCGGGACAGGGCTATATGGCTGCACCTTC; CDR3aa: CASSYSGTGLYGCTF
abundance: many; j_gene: TRBJ2-5; d_gene: TRBD1; v_gene: TRBV7-9; CDR3nt: TGTGCCAGCAGCTCCTACAGGGGGAGGACGGAGACCCAGTACTTC; CDR3aa: CASSSYRGRTETQYF
abundance: many; j_gene: TRBJ2-6; d_gene: -; v_gene: TRBV12-3/TRBV12-4; CDR3nt: TGTGCCAGCATTCGCTCTGGGGCCAACGTCCTGACTTTC; CDR3aa: CASIRSGANVLTF